This T cell receptor (beta chain) was obtained from a study of T cell repertoires in cytomegalovirus infection. Study-level information: A matching HLA type, together with CMV infection, was signaled by public TCR beta signatures. The study, taken as a whole, reports: Identification of carriers of CMV plus the relevant HLA was achieved through cumulative public TCR beta family frequency. There were HLA-C-restricted CMV-specific TCR beta clonotypes dominating the ex vivo response.

For this clonotype: Its target is not known.

MiXCR was run by TCRdb on the reads, yielding one entry per CDR3 protein. The sample has some 480,000 distinct CDR3 sequences; 30% to 40% are singletons. Per germline, CDR1 SGHVS and CDR2 FQNEAQ. V gave up 5 bases and J gave up 1 base, with 17 bases separating them. The CDR3 consists of 16 residues. The TCR originated in a human donor in good health (CMV status not recorded). Some clones in this sample may be carry-over from other donors' samples. The sequenced sample was cultured PBMCs, obtained from culture after CMV antigen stimulation. The genes are TRBV7-8 and TRBJ2-5, with D perhaps TRBD1 (5 bases). The CDR3 here is CASSEQVGKTQETQYF. The CDR3 DNA reads as TGTGCCAGCAGCGAACAGGTGGGGAAGACCCAAGAGACCCAGTACTTC.